This T cell receptor (beta chain) comes out of a study of control samples from healthy donors and cancer patients. With respect to this clone: The same CDR3 can be traced to other DNA sequences in this sample.

TCRdb's copy holds only in-frame clones and misses some; the assay was immunoSEQ multiplex PCR. The data show tens of thousands of clones, roughly 90% seen once. CDR3 length equals 13 residues. With 6 bases clipped from V and 6 bases from J, the junction kept 3 bases outside the gene matches. The receptor comes from an older woman in good health. Sequenced sample: blood. The chain has TRBV12-3 or TRBV12-4 and TRBJ2-1, with 9 bases that match TRBD1. The CDR3 nucleotides read TGTGCCAGCAGACTGGGACAGGGCAATGAGCAGTTCTTC. It encodes CASRLGQGNEQFF.